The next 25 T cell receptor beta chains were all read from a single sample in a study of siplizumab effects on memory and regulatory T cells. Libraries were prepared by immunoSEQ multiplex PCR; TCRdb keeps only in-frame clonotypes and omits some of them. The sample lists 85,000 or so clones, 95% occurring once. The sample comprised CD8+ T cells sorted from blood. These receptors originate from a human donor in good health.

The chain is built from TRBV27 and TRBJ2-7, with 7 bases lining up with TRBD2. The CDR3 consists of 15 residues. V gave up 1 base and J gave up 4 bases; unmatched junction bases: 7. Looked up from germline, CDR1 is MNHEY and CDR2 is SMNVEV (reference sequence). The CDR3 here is CASSLLGGSIYEQYF. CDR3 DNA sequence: TGTGCCAGCAGTTTATTGGGCGGGAGTATATACGAGCAGTACTTC.

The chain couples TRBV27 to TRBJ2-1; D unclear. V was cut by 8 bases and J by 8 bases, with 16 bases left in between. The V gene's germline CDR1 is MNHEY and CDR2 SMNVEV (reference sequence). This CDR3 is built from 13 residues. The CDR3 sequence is CASALTHRDEQFF. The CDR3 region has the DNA TGTGCCAGCGCGTTGACCCATCGGGATGAGCAGTTCTTC.

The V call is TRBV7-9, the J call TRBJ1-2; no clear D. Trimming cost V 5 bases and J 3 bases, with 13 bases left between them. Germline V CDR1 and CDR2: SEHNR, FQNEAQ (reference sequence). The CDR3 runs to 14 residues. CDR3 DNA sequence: TGTGCCAGCAGCGAGCGGACCGACTACTATGGCTACACCTTC. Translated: CASSERTDYYGYTF. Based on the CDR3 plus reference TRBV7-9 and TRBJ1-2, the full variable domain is DTGVSQNPRHKITKRGQNVTFRCDPISEHNRLYWYRQTLGQGPEFLTYFQNEAQLEKSRLLSDRFSAERPKGSFSTLEIQRTEQGDSAMYLCASSERTDYYGYTFGSGTRLTVV.

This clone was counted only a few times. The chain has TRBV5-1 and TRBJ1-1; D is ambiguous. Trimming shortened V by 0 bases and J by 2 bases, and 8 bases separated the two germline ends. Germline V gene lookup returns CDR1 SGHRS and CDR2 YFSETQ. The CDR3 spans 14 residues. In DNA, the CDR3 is TGCGCCAGCAGCTTGGGGACGGTAAACACTGAAGCTTTCTTT. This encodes CASSLGTVNTEAFF. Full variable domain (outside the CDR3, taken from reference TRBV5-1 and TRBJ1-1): KAGVTQTPRYLIKTRGQQVTLSCSPISGHRSVSWYQQTPGQGLQFLFEYFSETQRNKGNFPGRFSGRQFSNSRSEMNVSTLELGDSALYLCASSLGTVNTEAFFGQGTRLTVV.

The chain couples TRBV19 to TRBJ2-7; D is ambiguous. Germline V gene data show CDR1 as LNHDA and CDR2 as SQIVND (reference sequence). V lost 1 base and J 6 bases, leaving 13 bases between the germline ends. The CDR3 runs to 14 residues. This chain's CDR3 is CASSIAVWGTEQYF. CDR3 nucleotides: TGTGCCAGTAGTATAGCGGTTTGGGGAACCGAGCAGTACTTC.

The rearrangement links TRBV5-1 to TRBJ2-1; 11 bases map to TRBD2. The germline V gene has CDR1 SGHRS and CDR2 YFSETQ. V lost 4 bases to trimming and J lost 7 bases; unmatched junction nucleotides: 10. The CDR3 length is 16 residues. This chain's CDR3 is CASSPDTSGSRNEQFF. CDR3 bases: TGCGCCAGCAGCCCCGATACTAGCGGGAGTCGAAATGAGCAGTTCTTC.

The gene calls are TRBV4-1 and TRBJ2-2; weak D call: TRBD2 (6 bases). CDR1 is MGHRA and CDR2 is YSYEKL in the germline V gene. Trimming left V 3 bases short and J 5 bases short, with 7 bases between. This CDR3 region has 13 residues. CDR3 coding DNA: TGCGCCAGCAGCCAGACTAGTACCGGGGAGCTGTTTTTT. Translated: CASSQTSTGELFF.

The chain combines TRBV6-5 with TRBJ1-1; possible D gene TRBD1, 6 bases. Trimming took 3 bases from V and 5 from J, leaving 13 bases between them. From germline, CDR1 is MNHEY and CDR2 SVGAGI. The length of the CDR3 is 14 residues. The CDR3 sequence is CASSYVGARTEAFF. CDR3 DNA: TGTGCCAGCAGTTATGTGGGGGCGCGGACTGAAGCTTTCTTT.

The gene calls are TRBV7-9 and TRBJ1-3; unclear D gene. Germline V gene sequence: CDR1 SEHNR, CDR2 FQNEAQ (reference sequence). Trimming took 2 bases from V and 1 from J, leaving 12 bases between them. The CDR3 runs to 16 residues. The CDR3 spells CASSLTNSGSGNTIYF. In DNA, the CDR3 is TGTGCCAGCAGCTTAACTAACTCGGGGTCTGGAAACACCATATATTTT.

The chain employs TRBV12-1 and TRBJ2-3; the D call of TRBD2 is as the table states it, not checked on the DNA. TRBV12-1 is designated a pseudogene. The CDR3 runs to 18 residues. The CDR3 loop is CASSFRVLIAEVTDTQYF. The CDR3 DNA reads TGTGCCAGCAGCTTTCGGGTCCTAATAGCGGAGGTTACAGATACGCAGTATTTT.

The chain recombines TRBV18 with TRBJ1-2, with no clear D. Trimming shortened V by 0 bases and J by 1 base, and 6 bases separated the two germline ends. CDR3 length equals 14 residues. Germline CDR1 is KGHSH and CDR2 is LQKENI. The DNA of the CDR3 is TGTGCCAGCTCACCACCGGGCAGTAACTATGGCTACACCTTC. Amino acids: CASSPPGSNYGYTF. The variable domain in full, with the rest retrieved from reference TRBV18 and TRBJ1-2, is NAGVMQNPRHLVRRRGQEARLRCSPMKGHSHVYWYRQLPEEGLKFMVYLQKENIIDESGMPKERFSAEFPKEGPSILRIQQVVRGDSAAYFCASSPPGSNYGYTFGSGTRLTVV.

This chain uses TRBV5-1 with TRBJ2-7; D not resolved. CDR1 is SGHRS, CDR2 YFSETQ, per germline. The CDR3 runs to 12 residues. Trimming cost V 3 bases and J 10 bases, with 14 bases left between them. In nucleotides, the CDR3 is TGCGCCAGCAGCTCAATTTCCAGGCTCCAGTACTTC. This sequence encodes CASSSISRLQYF.

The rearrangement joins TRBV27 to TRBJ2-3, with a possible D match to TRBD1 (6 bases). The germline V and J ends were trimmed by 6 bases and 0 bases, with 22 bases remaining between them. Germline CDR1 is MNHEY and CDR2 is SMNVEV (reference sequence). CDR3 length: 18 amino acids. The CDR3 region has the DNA TGTGCCAGCAGCCTTGTGTCCCTAGGGGGAAAGAGCACAGATACGCAGTATTTT. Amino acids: CASSLVSLGGKSTDTQYF.

The CDR3 nucleotides read TGTGCCAGTAGTGCAGGCACAGGGGGGACCTACGAGCAGTACTTC. Amino acid sequence: CASSAGTGGTYEQYF. This chain links TRBV19 with TRBJ2-7; 8 bases match TRBD1. CDR1 and CDR2 (germline): LNHDA, SQIVND (reference sequence). V shed 5 bases, J shed 2 bases, and the junction held 8 bases outside the gene matches. This CDR3 is built from 15 residues.

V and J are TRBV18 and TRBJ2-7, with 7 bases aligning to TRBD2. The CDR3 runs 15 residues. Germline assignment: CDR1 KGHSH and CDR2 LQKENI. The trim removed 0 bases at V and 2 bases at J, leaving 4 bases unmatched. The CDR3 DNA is TGTGCCAGCTCACCACCGGGGGGGTGCACCTACGAGCAGTACTTC. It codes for CASSPPGGCTYEQYF.

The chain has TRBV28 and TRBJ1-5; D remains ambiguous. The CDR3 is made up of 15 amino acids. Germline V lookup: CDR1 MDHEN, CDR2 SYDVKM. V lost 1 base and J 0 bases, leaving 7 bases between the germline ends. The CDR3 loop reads CASSLYAYSNQPQHF. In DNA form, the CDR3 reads TGTGCCAGCAGTTTATACGCCTATAGCAATCAGCCCCAGCATTTT.

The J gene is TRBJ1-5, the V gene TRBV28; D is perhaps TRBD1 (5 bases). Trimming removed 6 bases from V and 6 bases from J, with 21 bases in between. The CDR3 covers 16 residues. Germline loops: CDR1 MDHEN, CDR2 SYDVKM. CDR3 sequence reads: CASSPTGWGAGQPQHF. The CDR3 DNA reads TGTGCCAGCAGCCCCACGGGGTGGGGCGCGGGTCAGCCCCAGCATTTT.

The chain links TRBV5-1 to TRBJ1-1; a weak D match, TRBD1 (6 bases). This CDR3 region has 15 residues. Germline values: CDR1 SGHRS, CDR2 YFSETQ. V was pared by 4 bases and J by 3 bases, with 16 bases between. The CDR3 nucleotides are TGCGCCAGCAGCCTAAGGGACATATCTTACACTGAAGCTTTCTTT. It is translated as CASSLRDISYTEAFF.

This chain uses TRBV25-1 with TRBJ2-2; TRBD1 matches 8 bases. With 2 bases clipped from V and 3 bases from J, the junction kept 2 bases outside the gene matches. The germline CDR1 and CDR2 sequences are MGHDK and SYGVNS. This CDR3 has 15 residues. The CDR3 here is CASSEPGGYTGELFF. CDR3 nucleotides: TGTGCCAGCAGTGAACCAGGGGGCTACACCGGGGAGCTGTTTTTT.

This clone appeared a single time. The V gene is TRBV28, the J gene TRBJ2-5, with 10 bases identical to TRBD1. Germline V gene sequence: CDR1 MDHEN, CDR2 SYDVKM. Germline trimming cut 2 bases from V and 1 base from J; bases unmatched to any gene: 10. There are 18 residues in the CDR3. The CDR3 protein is CASSLPRIRTGGQETQYF. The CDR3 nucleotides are TGTGCCAGCAGTTTACCTCGTATTCGGACAGGGGGCCAAGAGACCCAGTACTTC.

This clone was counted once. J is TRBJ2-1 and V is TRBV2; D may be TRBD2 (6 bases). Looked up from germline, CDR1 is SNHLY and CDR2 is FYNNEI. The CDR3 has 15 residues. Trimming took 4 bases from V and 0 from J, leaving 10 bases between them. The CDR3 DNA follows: TGTGCCAGCAGTGTCGGGGGTAACTCCTACAATGAGCAGTTCTTC. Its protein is CASSVGGNSYNEQFF.

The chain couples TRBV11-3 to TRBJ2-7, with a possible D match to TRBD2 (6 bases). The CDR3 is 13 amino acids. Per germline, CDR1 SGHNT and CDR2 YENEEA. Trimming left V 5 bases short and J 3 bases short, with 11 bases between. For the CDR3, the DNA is TGTGCCAGCAGCCACGCGCGGGGCTACGAGCAGTACTTC. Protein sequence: CASSHARGYEQYF.

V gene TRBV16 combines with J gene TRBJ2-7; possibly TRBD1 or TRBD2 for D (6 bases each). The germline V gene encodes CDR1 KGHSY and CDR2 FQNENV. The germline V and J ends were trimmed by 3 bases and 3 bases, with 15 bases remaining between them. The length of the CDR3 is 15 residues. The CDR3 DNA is TGTGCCAGCAGCCATCCAGGAGGGGGGATCTACGAGCAGTACTTC. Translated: CASSHPGGGIYEQYF.

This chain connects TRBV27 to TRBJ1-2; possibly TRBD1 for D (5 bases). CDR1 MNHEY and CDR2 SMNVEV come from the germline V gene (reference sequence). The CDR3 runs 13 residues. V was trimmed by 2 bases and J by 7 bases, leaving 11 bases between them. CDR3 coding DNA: TGTGCCAGCAGTTTAGGGCCAGGGCGTGGCTACACCTTC. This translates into CASSLGPGRGYTF.

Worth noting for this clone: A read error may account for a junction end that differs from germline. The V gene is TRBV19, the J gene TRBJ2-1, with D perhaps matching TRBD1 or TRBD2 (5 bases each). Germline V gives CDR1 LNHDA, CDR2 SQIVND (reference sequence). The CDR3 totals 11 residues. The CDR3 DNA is TGCGGGACCCTTACCTACAATGAGCAGTTCTTC. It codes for CGTLTYNEQFF.